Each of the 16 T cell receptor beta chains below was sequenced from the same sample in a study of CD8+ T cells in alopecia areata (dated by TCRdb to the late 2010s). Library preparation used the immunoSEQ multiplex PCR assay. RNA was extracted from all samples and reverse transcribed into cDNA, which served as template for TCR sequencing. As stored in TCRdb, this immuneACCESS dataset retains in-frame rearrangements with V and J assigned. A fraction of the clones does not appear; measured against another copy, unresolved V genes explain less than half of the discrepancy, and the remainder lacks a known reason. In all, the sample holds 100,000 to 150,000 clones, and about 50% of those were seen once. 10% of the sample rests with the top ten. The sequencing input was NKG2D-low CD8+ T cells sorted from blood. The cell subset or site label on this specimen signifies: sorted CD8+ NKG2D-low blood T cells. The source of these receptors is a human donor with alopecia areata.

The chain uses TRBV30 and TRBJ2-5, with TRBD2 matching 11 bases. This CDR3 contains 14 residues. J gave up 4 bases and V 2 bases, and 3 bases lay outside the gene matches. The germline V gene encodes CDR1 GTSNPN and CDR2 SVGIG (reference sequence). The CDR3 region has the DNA TGTGCCTGGAGTACTAGCGGGAGTGGAGAGACCCAGTACTTC. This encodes CAWSTSGSGETQYF.

CDR3 in amino acids: CSVPGADGYTF. The CDR3 DNA sequence: TGCAGCGTTCCCGGGGCGGATGGCTACACCTTC. The genes are TRBV29-1 and TRBJ1-2; maybe TRBD1 (5 bases). CDR3 length: 11 amino acids. Germline loops: CDR1 SQVTM, CDR2 ANQGSEA. The V gene lost 5 bases and the J gene lost 6 bases, with 10 bases spanning the gap.

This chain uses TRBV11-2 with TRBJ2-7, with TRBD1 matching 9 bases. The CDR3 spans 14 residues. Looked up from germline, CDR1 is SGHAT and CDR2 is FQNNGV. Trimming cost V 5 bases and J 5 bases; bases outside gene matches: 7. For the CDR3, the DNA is TGTGCCAGCAGCACCACTACAGGGGGCCACGAGCAGTACTTC. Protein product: CASSTTTGGHEQYF. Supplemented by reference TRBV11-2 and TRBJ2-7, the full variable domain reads EAGVAQSPRYKIIEKRQSVAFWCNPISGHATLYWYQQILGQGPKLLIQFQNNGVVDDSQLPKDRFSAERLKGVDSTLKIQPAKLEDSAVYLCASSTTTGGHEQYFGPGTRLTVT.

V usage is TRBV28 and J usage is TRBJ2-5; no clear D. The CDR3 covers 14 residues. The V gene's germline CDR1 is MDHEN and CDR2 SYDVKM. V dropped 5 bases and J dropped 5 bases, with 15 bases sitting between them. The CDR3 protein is CASSPSSIIETQYF. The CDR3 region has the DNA TGTGCCAGCAGTCCCTCCTCGATCATTGAGACCCAGTACTTC.

This CDR3 is CASSVGAGTGVTGELFF. The CDR3 bases are TGTGCCAGCAGCGTCGGAGCCGGGACAGGGGTTACCGGGGAGCTGTTTTTT. This chain joins TRBV9 and TRBJ2-2, with 10 bases that match TRBD1. J gave up 5 bases and V 2 bases, and 9 bases lay outside the gene matches. CDR3 size: 17 residues. CDR1 is SGDLS and CDR2 is YYNGEE in the germline V gene. Full variable domain (outside the CDR3, taken from reference TRBV9 and TRBJ2-2): DSGVTQTPKHLITATGQRVTLRCSPRSGDLSVYWYQQSLDQGLQFLIQYYNGEERAKGNILERFSAQQFPDLHSELNLSSLELGDSALYFCASSVGAGTGVTGELFFGEGSRLTVL.

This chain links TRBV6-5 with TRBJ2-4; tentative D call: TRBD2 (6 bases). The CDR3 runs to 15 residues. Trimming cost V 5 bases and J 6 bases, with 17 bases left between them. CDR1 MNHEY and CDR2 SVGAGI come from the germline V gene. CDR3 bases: TGTGCCAGCAGTCCCTCGACCCAGGGAGGAAACATTCAGTACTTC. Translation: CASSPSTQGGNIQYF.

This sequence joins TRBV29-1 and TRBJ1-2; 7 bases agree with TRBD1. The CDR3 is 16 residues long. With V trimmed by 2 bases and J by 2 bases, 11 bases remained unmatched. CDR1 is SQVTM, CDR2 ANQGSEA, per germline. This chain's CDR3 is CSVELPGQGENYGYTF. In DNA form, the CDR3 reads TGCAGCGTTGAACTACCGGGGCAGGGGGAGAACTATGGCTACACCTTC.

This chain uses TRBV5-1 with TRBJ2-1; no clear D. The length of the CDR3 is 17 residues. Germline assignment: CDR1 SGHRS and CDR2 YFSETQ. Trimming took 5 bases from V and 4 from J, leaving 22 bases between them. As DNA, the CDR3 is TGCGCCAGCAGGGAACGTGAAACCGCTCCTTCATACAATGAGCAGTTCTTC. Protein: CASRERETAPSYNEQFF.

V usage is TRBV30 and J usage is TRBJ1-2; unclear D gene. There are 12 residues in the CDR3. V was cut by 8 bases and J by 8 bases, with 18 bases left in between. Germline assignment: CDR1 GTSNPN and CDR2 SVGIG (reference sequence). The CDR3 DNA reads TGTGCCGGAGTATCCACAGTTCAAGGCTACACCTTC. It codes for CAGVSTVQGYTF.

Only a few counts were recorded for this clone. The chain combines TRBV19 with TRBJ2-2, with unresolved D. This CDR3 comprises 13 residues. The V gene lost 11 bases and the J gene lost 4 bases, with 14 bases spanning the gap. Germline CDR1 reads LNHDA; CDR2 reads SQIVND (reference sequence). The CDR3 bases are TGTGCCGGAAGGGATAGAACCACCGGGGAGCTGTTTTTT. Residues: CAGRDRTTGELFF. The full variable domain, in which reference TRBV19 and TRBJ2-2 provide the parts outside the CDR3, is DGGITQSPKYLFRKEGQNVTLSCEQNLNHDAMYWYRQDPGQGLRLIYYSQIVNDFQKGDIAEGYSVSREKKESFPLTVTSAQKNPTAFYLCAGRDRTTGELFFGEGSRLTVL.

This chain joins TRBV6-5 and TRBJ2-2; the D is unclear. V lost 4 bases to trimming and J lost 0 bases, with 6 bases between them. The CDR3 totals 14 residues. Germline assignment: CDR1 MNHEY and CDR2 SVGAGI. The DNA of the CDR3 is TGTGCCAGCAGTTTCAGAACGAACACCGGGGAGCTGTTTTTT. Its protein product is CASSFRTNTGELFF.

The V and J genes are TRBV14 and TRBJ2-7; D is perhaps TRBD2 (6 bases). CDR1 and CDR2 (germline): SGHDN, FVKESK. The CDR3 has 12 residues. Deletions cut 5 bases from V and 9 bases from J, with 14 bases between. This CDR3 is CASSLEEGWQYF. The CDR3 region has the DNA TGTGCCAGCAGCTTGGAGGAGGGCTGGCAGTACTTC.

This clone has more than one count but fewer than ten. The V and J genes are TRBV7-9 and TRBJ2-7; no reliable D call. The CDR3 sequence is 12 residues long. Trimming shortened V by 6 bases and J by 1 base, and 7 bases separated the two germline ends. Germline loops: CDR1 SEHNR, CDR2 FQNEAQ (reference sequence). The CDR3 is CASSYGSYEQYF. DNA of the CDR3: TGTGCCAGCAGTTACGGGTCCTACGAGCAGTACTTC.

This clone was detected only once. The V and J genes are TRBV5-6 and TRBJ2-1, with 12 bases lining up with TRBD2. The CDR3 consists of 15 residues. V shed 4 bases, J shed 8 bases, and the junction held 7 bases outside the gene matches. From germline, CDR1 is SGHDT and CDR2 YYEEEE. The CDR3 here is CASSPLAGGRDEQFF. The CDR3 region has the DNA TGTGCCAGCAGCCCCCTAGCGGGGGGGCGGGATGAGCAGTTCTTC.

CDR3 bases: TGTGCCAGCAGTGGGGCTGGGAGCTCCTACAATGAGCAGTTCTTC. Protein sequence: CASSGAGSSYNEQFF. The chain links TRBV5-4 to TRBJ2-1, with D perhaps given as TRBD1 or TRBD2 (5 bases each). From germline, CDR1 is SGHNT and CDR2 YYREEE (reference sequence). V lost 5 bases to trimming and J lost 0 bases, with 12 bases between them. CDR3 length: 15 amino acids.

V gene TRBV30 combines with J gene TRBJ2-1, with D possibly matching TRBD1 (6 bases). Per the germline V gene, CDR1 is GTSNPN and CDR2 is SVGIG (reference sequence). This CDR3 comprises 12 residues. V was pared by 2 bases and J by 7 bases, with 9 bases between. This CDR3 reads CAWSSTGNEQFF. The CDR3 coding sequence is TGTGCCTGGAGTTCTACAGGGAATGAGCAGTTCTTC.